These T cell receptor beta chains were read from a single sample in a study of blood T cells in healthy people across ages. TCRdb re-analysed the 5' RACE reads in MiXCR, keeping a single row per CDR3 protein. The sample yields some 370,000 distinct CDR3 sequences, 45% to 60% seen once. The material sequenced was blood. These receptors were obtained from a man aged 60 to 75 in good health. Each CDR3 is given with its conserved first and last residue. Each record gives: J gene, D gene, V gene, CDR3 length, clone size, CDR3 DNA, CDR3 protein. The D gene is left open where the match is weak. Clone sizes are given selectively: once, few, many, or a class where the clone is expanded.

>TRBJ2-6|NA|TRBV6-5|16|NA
TGTGCCAGCAGTTACTCGTGGGCAGGGGGGGCCAACGTCCTGACTTTC
CASSYSWAGGANVLTF
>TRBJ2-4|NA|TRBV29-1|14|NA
TGCAGCGTTGCTGAGCGGGCTGCCAAAAACATTCAGTACTTC
CSVAERAAKNIQYF
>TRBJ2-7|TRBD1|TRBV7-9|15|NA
TGTGCCAGCAGCGCAGGGGACAGGTCGTTCTACGAGCAGTACTTC
CASSAGDRSFYEQYF
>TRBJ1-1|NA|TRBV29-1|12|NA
TGCAGCGCTCCGGGGGTGAGCACTGAAGCTTTCTTT
CSAPGVSTEAFF
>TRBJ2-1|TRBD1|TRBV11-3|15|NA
TGTGCCAGCAGCCCAGCAAGGGGGCCGGCCGGCGAGCAGTTCTTC
CASSPARGPAGEQFF
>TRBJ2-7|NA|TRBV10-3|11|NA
TGTGCCATCAGGGGTTCCTACGAGCAGTACTTC
CAIRGSYEQYF
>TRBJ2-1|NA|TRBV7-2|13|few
TGTGCCAGCAGGGCCGGGGCCAAGGATGAGCAGTTCTTC
CASRAGAKDEQFF
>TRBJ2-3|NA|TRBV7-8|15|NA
TGTGCCAGCAGCTTAACGCGGGGGCGGACAGATACGCAGTATTTT
CASSLTRGRTDTQYF
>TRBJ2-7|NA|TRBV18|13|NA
TGTGCCAGCTCACCGAAGCGCGGGGTCGAGCAGTACTTC
CASSPKRGVEQYF
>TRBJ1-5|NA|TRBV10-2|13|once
TGCGCCAGCGGCGAGGGGGGGCATCAGCCCCAGCATTTT
CASGEGGHQPQHF
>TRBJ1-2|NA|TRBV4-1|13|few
TGCGCCAGCAGCCAAGATACTAACTATGGCTACACCTTC
CASSQDTNYGYTF
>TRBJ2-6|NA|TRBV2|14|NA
TGTGCCAGCGGCCGCGACTCTGGGGCCAACGTCCTGACTTTC
CASGRDSGANVLTF
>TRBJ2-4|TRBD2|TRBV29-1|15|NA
TGCAGCGAGGGGACGAGGGTAGCGGGAGTTGGTGAGCAGTACTTC
CSEGTRVAGVGEQYF
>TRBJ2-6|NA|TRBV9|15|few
TGTGCCAGCAGCGTAGGAGCCTCTGGGGCCAACGTCCTGACTTTC
CASSVGASGANVLTF
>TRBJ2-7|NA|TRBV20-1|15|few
TGCAGTGCTAGCGCGAGTGGCGGGGCGACCTACGAGCAGTACTTC
CSASASGGATYEQYF
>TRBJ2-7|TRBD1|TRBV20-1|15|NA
TGCAGTGCTAACCGGGACAGGGGTTTTATCTACGAGCAGTACTTC
CSANRDRGFIYEQYF
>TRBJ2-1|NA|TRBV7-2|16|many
TGTGCCAGCAGCTTAGGATTACGGGGACCCTACAATGAGCAGTTCTTC
CASSLGLRGPYNEQFF
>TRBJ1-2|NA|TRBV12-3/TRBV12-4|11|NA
TGTGCCAGCAGCACCGTTGGGGGCTACACCTTC
CASSTVGGYTF
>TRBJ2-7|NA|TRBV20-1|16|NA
TGCAGTGCTAGCCCTAGAGCCGGGACTGGGTCCTACGAGCAGTACTTC
CSASPRAGTGSYEQYF
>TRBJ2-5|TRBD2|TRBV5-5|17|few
TGTGCCAGCAGCTTGGGACTAGCGGGGGGGAGGAGAGAGACCCAGTACTTC
CASSLGLAGGRRETQYF
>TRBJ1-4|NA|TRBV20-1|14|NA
TGCAGTGCTGGAGCCCTGGCCCGTAATGAAAAACTGTTTTTT
CSAGALARNEKLFF
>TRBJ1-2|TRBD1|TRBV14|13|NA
TGTGCCAGCAGCCACGACAGGGGGGATGGCTACACCTTC
CASSHDRGDGYTF
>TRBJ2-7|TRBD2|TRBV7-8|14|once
TGTGCCAGCAGCCCGAGCGGGAACAACTACGAGCAGTACTTC
CASSPSGNNYEQYF
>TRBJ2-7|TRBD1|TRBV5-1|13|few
TGCGCCAGCAGCCCCCAGGGGGTCCACGAGCAGTACTTC
CASSPQGVHEQYF
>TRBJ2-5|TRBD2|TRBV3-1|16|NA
TGTGCCAGCAGCCAAGGACTAAGCGGGGGGCAAGAGACCCAGTACTTC
CASSQGLSGGQETQYF
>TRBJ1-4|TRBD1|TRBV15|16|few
TGTGCCACCAGCAACGGACAGGGAGGAACTAATGAAAAACTGTTTTTT
CATSNGQGGTNEKLFF
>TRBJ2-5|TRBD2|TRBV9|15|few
TGTGCCAGCAGCGCTCACGTTAGCGGGGGTGAGACCCAGTACTTC
CASSAHVSGGETQYF
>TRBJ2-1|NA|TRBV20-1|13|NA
TGCAGTGCTGAATGGGTTGTGGCGGGTGAGCAGTTCTTC
CSAEWVVAGEQFF
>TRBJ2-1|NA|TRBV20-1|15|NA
TGCAGTGCTAGAGATCTCACAGTTTCCTACAATGAGCAGTTCTTC
CSARDLTVSYNEQFF
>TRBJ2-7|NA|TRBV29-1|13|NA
TGCAGCGTTACCCGACAGAGCTCCTACGAGCAGTACTTC
CSVTRQSSYEQYF
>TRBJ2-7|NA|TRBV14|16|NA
TGTGCCAGCAGTCTCCGATCTCCAGGGTTGAGAAACGAGCAGTACTTC
CASSLRSPGLRNEQYF
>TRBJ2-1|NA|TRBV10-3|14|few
TGTGCCATCAGTAGATCGGCGGAGGGCGATGAGCAGTTCTTC
CAISRSAEGDEQFF
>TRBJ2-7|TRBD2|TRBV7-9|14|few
TGTGCCAGCAGCTTGGGGACTAGCAGGTTCGAGCAGTACTTC
CASSLGTSRFEQYF
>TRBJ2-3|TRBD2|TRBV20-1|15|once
TGCAGTGCTACTCCTGAGGCGGGAGCGGCAGATACGCAGTATTTT
CSATPEAGAADTQYF
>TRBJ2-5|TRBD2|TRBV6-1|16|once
TGTGCCAGCAGTAGCGGACTAGCGGGGGGGCCGGAGACCCAGTACTTC
CASSSGLAGGPETQYF
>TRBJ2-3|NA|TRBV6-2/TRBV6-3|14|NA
TGTGCCAGCAATCTCTCGGGACGTTCAGATACGCAGTATTTT
CASNLSGRSDTQYF
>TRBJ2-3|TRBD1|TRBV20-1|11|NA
TGCAGTGCTAGTCCTAAGGGACAGGGGTATTTT
CSASPKGQGYF
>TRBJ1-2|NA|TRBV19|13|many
TGTGCCAGTAGCCTGACCTCTTTTGATGGCTACACCTTC
CASSLTSFDGYTF
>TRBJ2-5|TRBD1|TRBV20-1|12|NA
TGCAGCGGGGACAGGGGGCAAGGGACCCAGTACTTC
CSGDRGQGTQYF
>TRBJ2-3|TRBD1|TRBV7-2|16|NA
TGTGCCAGCAGCGGCCCGGGACAGGGGATCCCAGATACGCAGTATTTT
CASSGPGQGIPDTQYF
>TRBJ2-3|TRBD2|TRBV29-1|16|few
TGCAGCGTTCTCAAACTAGCGGGGTCTAGCACAGATACGCAGTATTTT
CSVLKLAGSSTDTQYF
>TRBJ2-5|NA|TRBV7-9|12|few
TGTGCCAGCAGCTTAGTTGGGCGAACCCGGTACTTC
CASSLVGRTRYF
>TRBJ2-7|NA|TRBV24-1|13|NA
TGTGCCACCGACTATTGGGGACCTTACGAGCAGTACTTC
CATDYWGPYEQYF
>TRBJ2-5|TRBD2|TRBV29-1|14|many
TGCAGCGTTGGGCTAGCGGGAGGCCAAGAGACCCAGTACTTC
CSVGLAGGQETQYF
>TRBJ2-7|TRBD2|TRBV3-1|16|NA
TGTGCCAGCAGCTCCCTTAGCGGGAGGGGGGCCTACGAGCAGTACTTC
CASSSLSGRGAYEQYF
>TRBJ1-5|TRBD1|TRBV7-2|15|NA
TGTGCCAGCAGCTTACGGACAGGGGATAATCAGCCCCAGCATTTT
CASSLRTGDNQPQHF
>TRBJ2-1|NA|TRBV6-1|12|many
TGTGCCGTTAGGGACGGACCCAATGAGCAGTTCTTC
CAVRDGPNEQFF
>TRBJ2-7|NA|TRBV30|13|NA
TGTGCCTGGAATACCGGGACGGACTACGAGCAGTACTTC
CAWNTGTDYEQYF
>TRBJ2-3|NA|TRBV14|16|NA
TGTGCCAGCAGCCCCCAGCGGGCCCTGAGCCCAGATACGCAGTATTTT
CASSPQRALSPDTQYF
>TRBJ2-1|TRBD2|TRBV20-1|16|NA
TGCAGTGCTAACCCCCAAGCGGGAAAAACTTACAATGAGCAGTTCTTC
CSANPQAGKTYNEQFF
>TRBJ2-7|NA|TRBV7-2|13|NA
TGTGCCAGCAGCGCCCAAAGGTCCTACGAGCAGTACTTC
CASSAQRSYEQYF
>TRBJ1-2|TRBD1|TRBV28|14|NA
TGTGCCAGCAGTGAAACAGGGGGCGACTATGGCTACACCTTC
CASSETGGDYGYTF